The entry that follows covers one T cell receptor beta chain sequence. No antigen is known for it. Germline V lookup: CDR1 MNHNS, CDR2 SASEGT. This CDR3 has 16 amino acids. The data belong to a study of monozygotic twins with inflammatory bowel disease. TCRdb re-analyzed the 5' RACE reads; it lists each CDR3 protein once, without DNA. This listing includes about 300,000 distinct CDR3 sequences. Points from the study as a whole: Backing was not found for a single strong signal or clonotype associated with IBD.

The specimen was blood. This receptor was identified in a human donor with ulcerative colitis or Crohn's disease, or a healthy co-twin of an affected twin (not recorded which). The chain recombines TRBV6-1 with TRBJ2-5; the TCRdb D gene call, TRBD1, has no DNA to confirm it. Here the CDR3 reads CASTVATGGLRGTQYF.